Presented here are 20 T cell receptor beta chains from one specimen sequenced in a study of blood T cells in healthy people across ages. Using a J-beta primer mix together with a sample-barcoded 5' primer, a second PCR was run for about 7 to 12 cycles. TCRdb reprocessed the 5' RACE reads with MiXCR, giving one entry per CDR3 protein. The sample holds over 1,500,000 distinct CDR3 sequences, about 50% seen once. The sample comprised blood. These receptors were obtained from a woman in her forties in good health.

The genes are TRBV10-2 and TRBJ2-7, with TRBD1 identical over 7 bases. CDR1 WSHSY and CDR2 SAAADI come from the germline V gene. The CDR3 has 18 residues. The V and J ends lost 6 bases and 9 bases, in that order; junction bases with no gene match: 26. The CDR3 DNA reads as TGCGCCAGCAGCCTAGGAATTTACGGACAGGCGGCGGAAGGAGTGCAGTACTTC. It encodes CASSLGIYGQAAEGVQYF.

This chain joins TRBV19 and TRBJ1-5, with D perhaps matching TRBD1 (5 bases). Trimming removed 3 bases from V and 0 bases from J, with 15 bases in between. The CDR3 is made up of 17 amino acids. Germline CDR1 and CDR2: LNHDA and SQIVND (reference sequence). The CDR3 region is CASSIPPGRGSNQPQHF. In nucleotides, the CDR3 is TGTGCCAGTAGTATTCCACCGGGACGGGGTAGCAATCAGCCCCAGCATTTT.

This sequence joins TRBV13 and TRBJ1-1; 9 positions match TRBD1. Unmatched junction bases numbered 3, after V lost 10 bases and J lost 0 bases. This CDR3 has 13 amino acids. Germline CDR1 is PRHDT and CDR2 is FYEKMQ (reference sequence). The DNA for the CDR3 is TGTGCCACACGACAGGGGGTGAACACTGAAGCTTTCTTT. This translates into CATRQGVNTEAFF.

CDR3: CASSYSTGETIYEQYF. CDR3 sequence (DNA): TGTGCCAGCAGTTACTCGACGGGAGAGACGATCTACGAGCAGTACTTC. This chain joins TRBV6-5 and TRBJ2-7, with D perhaps TRBD2 (6 bases). Trimming removed 0 bases from V and 3 bases from J, with 15 bases in between. There are 16 residues in the CDR3. CDR1 MNHEY and CDR2 SVGAGI come from the germline V gene.

This clonotype showed up just a few times. The gene calls are TRBV5-1 and TRBJ2-1, with D perhaps matching TRBD2 (5 bases). From germline, CDR1 is SGHRS and CDR2 YFSETQ. This CDR3 has 13 amino acids. V lost 4 bases and J lost 9, with 14 bases in between. The CDR3 reads CASSADGLREQFF. The CDR3 DNA reads TGCGCCAGCAGCGCCGACGGACTCCGTGAGCAGTTCTTC. The variable domain in full, with the rest retrieved from reference TRBV5-1 and TRBJ2-1, is KAGVTQTPRYLIKTRGQQVTLSCSPISGHRSVSWYQQTPGQGLQFLFEYFSETQRNKGNFPGRFSGRQFSNSRSEMNVSTLELGDSALYLCASSADGLREQFFGPGTRLTVL.

This chain joins TRBV20-1 and TRBJ1-1; a possible D gene is TRBD1 (5 bases). Germline lookup yields CDR1 DFQATT and CDR2 SNEGSKA (reference sequence). Trimming removed 0 bases at V and 1 base at J, with 12 bases between. There are 15 residues in the CDR3. In DNA form, the CDR3 reads TGCAGTGCTAGAGACCCACCGACAGCGAACACTGAAGCTTTCTTT. Protein: CSARDPPTANTEAFF.

The rearrangement uses TRBV11-2 and TRBJ2-1; 8 bases fit TRBD2. Germline V lookup: CDR1 SGHAT, CDR2 FQNNGV. The trim removed 1 base at V and 0 bases at J, leaving 8 bases unmatched. The CDR3 is 18 residues long. The CDR3 sequence: CASSLVAGGPSSYNEQFF. DNA of the CDR3: TGTGCCAGCAGCTTAGTCGCGGGGGGTCCCAGCTCCTACAATGAGCAGTTCTTC.

The rearrangement joins TRBV12-3 or TRBV12-4 to TRBJ2-7, with D perhaps TRBD2 (6 bases). The CDR3 runs 15 residues. V was pared by 3 bases and J by 0 bases, with 12 bases between. The CDR3 DNA is TGTGCCAGCAGTTTTGGGGGGTTGGACTCCTACGAGCAGTACTTC. Its translation is CASSFGGLDSYEQYF.

This chain links TRBV4-3 with TRBJ2-1, with 8 bases aligning to TRBD2. The CDR3 is made up of 16 amino acids. Germline lookup yields CDR1 LGHNA and CDR2 YSLEER. The V gene end was trimmed by 1 base and the J gene end by 3 bases; junction bases not matched to a gene: 5. The DNA for the CDR3 is TGCGCCAGCAGCCAAGTTGCGACTAGCGACTACAATGAGCAGTTCTTC. Protein product: CASSQVATSDYNEQFF.

V gene TRBV29-1 combines with J gene TRBJ1-2; possible D gene TRBD1, 5 bases. Germline CDR1 and CDR2: SQVTM and ANQGSEA. The V end was cut by 6 bases, the J end by 5 bases, with 16 bases between. The CDR3 runs 13 residues. The CDR3 loop reads CSVRTPPNYGYTF. The CDR3 DNA follows: TGCAGCGTAAGGACACCTCCAAATTATGGCTACACCTTC.

The table lists this clonotype with a few counts. The rearrangement uses TRBV28 and TRBJ2-1; possible D gene TRBD1, 8 bases. Germline CDR1 reads MDHEN; CDR2 reads SYDVKM. There are 13 residues in the CDR3. With 9 bases removed from V and 6 bases from J, the gap between germline ends came to 15 bases. The CDR3 region has the DNA TGTGCCAGTACAGGGGGGGTGGTCAATGAGCAGTTCTTC. This translates into CASTGGVVNEQFF.

J is TRBJ2-7 and V is TRBV7-3, with D unclear. V dropped 0 bases and J dropped 6 bases, with 9 bases sitting between them. The CDR3 covers 13 residues. Germline-derived CDR1 and CDR2 are SGHTA and FQGTGA. CDR3 protein: CASSLTSGSEQYF. CDR3 bases: TGTGCCAGCAGCTTAACTTCAGGTTCCGAGCAGTACTTC.

The chain recombines TRBV20-1 with TRBJ2-3; 7 positions match TRBD1. Germline V gene sequence: CDR1 DFQATT, CDR2 SNEGSKA (reference sequence). The V and J ends lost 1 base and 1 base, in that order; junction bases with no gene match: 2. The CDR3 length is 14 residues. The CDR3 DNA reads TGCAGTGCTAGAGCCGACAGGGGCACAGATACGCAGTATTTT. Its protein is CSARADRGTDTQYF.

This clonotype has more than one count but fewer than ten. CDR3 loop: CASSYSVAGGAPDTQYF. CDR3 DNA sequence: TGTGCCAGCAGTTACTCGGTAGCGGGGGGTGCCCCAGATACGCAGTATTTT. The chain has TRBV6-5 and TRBJ2-3, with TRBD2 matching over 10 bases. The V gene end was trimmed by 0 bases and the J gene end by 4 bases; junction bases not matched to a gene: 7. Looked up from germline, CDR1 is MNHEY and CDR2 is SVGAGI. The CDR3 is made up of 17 amino acids.

This clonotype was counted a single time. The chain links TRBV6-6 to TRBJ1-2, with TRBD1 as a possible D gene (5 bases). This CDR3 spans 13 amino acids. Germline V gives CDR1 MNHNY, CDR2 SVGAGI (reference sequence). V lost 0 bases and J lost 10, with 12 bases in between. DNA for the CDR3: TGTGCCAGCAGTTACTCCGCCGAGGGGCTCTACACCTTC. Encoded protein: CASSYSAEGLYTF.

As for this clonotype: The junction differs from germline at one of its ends, possibly a read error. This chain joins TRBV5-5 and TRBJ2-3; D unresolved. CDR1 is SGHKS, CDR2 YYEKEE, per germline (reference sequence). This CDR3 is built from 16 residues. The CDR3 reads CASSAAPLLSTDTRYF. CDR3 DNA sequence: TGTGCCAGCAGCGCCGCTCCCCTACTCAGCACAGATACGCGGTATTTT.

This rearrangement joins TRBV9 to TRBJ1-4; D is unresolved. V gave up 0 bases and J gave up 0 bases, with 12 bases separating them. CDR1 is SGDLS, CDR2 YYNGEE, per germline. The CDR3 consists of 17 residues. The CDR3 sequence is CASSVDGRATTNEKLFF. The CDR3 DNA sequence: TGTGCCAGCAGCGTAGATGGCAGAGCCACAACTAATGAAAAACTGTTTTTT.

This chain connects TRBV29-1 to TRBJ2-1; no definite D call. The germline gives CDR1 SQVTM, CDR2 ANQGSEA. CDR3 length: 10 residues. The V end lost 4 bases, the J end lost 10 bases, and 8 bases lay between the germline ends. The CDR3, as DNA: TGCAGCGTTGTAGTAGGCGAGCAGTTCTTC. This codes for CSVVVGEQFF.

This chain uses TRBV4-1 with TRBJ2-2; D remains ambiguous. The V gene's germline CDR1 is MGHRA and CDR2 YSYEKL. The CDR3 covers 15 residues. V was pared by 0 bases and J by 2 bases, with 7 bases between. CDR3: CASSQEVINTGELFF. The CDR3 nucleotides are TGCGCCAGCAGCCAAGAAGTCATAAACACCGGGGAGCTGTTTTTT.

This clonotype has more than one count but fewer than ten. The V gene is TRBV6-5, the J gene TRBJ2-6; perhaps TRBD1 as D (5 bases). V lost 0 bases to trimming and J lost 2 bases, with 11 bases between them. CDR3 length equals 17 residues. In germline, CDR1 is MNHEY, CDR2 SVGAGI. CDR3 in DNA: TGTGCCAGCAGTTACTCGGCCAGGGCCACTGGGGCCAACGTCCTGACTTTC. This sequence encodes CASSYSARATGANVLTF.